This is a list of T cell receptor beta chains from one sample in a study of T cells in Graves' hyperthyroidism and ophthalmopathy. TCRdb re-derived calls from the multiplex PCR reads in MiXCR, one entry per CDR3 protein. Altogether about 590,000 distinct CDR3 sequences are present, about 15% being singletons, with the ten largest covering approximately 7%. Input material: blood. Receptors were obtained from a woman in her 30s with Graves' hyperthyroidism. Both conserved end residues are part of each CDR3. Each record gives: J gene, D gene, V gene, clone size, CDR3 DNA, CDR3 protein. A D gene is named only where the DNA matches it firmly. Part of the rows lack a size; the others show once, few, many or a class for expanded clones.

>TRBJ2-7|-|TRBV2|few
TGTGCCAGCGGTCCCGGACACGAGCAGTACTTC
CASGPGHEQYF
>TRBJ2-1|-|TRBV20-1|few
TGCAGTGCTAGTCACGGGAGTGTCCCCTACAATGAGCAGTTCTTC
CSASHGSVPYNEQFF
>TRBJ2-4|TRBD2|TRBV11-2|many
TGTGCCAGCAGCTTAGTAGGTAGCGGGAGCCTTCAAAACATTCAGTACTTC
CASSLVGSGSLQNIQYF
>TRBJ2-6|TRBD1|TRBV4-2|-
TGTGCCAGCAGCCATATTAATACAGGGGTGTACTCTGGGGCCAACGTCCTGACTTTC
CASSHINTGVYSGANVLTF
>TRBJ1-2|TRBD1|TRBV29-1|-
TGCAGCGTTGAAGGGGGACAGTACTATGGCTACACCTTC
CSVEGGQYYGYTF
>TRBJ2-3|-|TRBV11-2|many
TGTGCCAGCAGCACCTGGCAGCGGAGCACAGATACGCAGTATTTT
CASSTWQRSTDTQYF
>TRBJ2-3|-|TRBV11-2|many
TGTGCCAGCAGCTTAGATCTGGGGTTTTCATCAGATACGCAGTATTTT
CASSLDLGFSSDTQYF
>TRBJ2-3|-|TRBV27|many
TGTGCCAGCAGTTTATCGACTAACACAGATACGCAGTATTTT
CASSLSTNTDTQYF
>TRBJ2-1|-|TRBV28|many
TGTGCCAGCATTCCAGGGGGCAGCGGGGACAATGAGCAGTTCTTC
CASIPGGSGDNEQFF
>TRBJ1-5|-|TRBV27|few
TGTGCCAGCAGTCCCCGAGGGGGTTATCAGCCCCAGCATTTT
CASSPRGGYQPQHF
>TRBJ2-7|TRBD2|TRBV20-1|-
TGCAGTTCTCAGCGGGAGGGCCACTACGAGCAGTACTTC
CSSQREGHYEQYF
>TRBJ2-5|-|TRBV7-6|many
TGTGCCAGCAGCATTCGGGAGAGGGAGACCCAGTACTTC
CASSIRERETQYF
>TRBJ2-7|TRBD1|TRBV20-1|many
TGCAGTGCCAGCCGACAGGGGGACGAGCAGTACTTC
CSASRQGDEQYF
>TRBJ2-2|TRBD2|TRBV12-3/TRBV12-4|many
TGTGCCAGCAGTTTGTCCGTGGGAGGGCCGTCGAACACCGGGGAGCTGTTTTTT
CASSLSVGGPSNTGELFF
>TRBJ2-5|TRBD1|TRBV5-1|few
TGCGCCAGCAGCCCCGGGACAGGGGTGCAAGAGACCCAGTACTTC
CASSPGTGVQETQYF
>TRBJ2-3|TRBD2|TRBV5-6|-
TGTGCCAGCAGCTTTTACGGGAGGACCACAGATACGCAGTATTTT
CASSFYGRTTDTQYF
>TRBJ1-2|TRBD1|TRBV29-1|many
TGCAGCGTTGAAGACAACTTCGTAGGGACAGGTGGCTATGGCTACACCTTC
CSVEDNFVGTGGYGYTF
>TRBJ2-5|TRBD1|TRBV19|few
TGTGCCAGTAGTATGACCGGACAGGGTGGGCAAGAGACCCAGTACTTC
CASSMTGQGGQETQYF
>TRBJ1-1|-|TRBV12-3/TRBV12-4|many
TGTGCCAGCAGTCCCCGGGAGCTGAACACTGAAGCTTTCTTT
CASSPRELNTEAFF
>TRBJ2-4|TRBD2|TRBV3-1|few
TGTGCCAGCAGCTCAAGTCAATTAGCGGGAATTCAGTACTTC
CASSSSQLAGIQYF
>TRBJ2-7|TRBD2|TRBV7-9|few
TGTGCCAGCAGCTCCCCGACTAGCGGGAGGAGCGGCGAGCAGTACTTC
CASSSPTSGRSGEQYF
>TRBJ1-6|TRBD1|TRBV30|many
TGTGCCTGGAGTTACGGACAGGGGAGCTCACCCCTCCACTTT
CAWSYGQGSSPLHF
>TRBJ2-1|TRBD1|TRBV2|many
TGTGCCAGCACTAGGGACAGGGTTTTCAATGAGCAGTTCTTC
CASTRDRVFNEQFF
>TRBJ1-1|-|TRBV27|few
TGTGCCAGCAGTTTATACAGGGAGGCTTTCTTT
CASSLYREAFF
>TRBJ2-7|-|TRBV10-3|many
TGTGCCATCAGCGGCCCCGGACAGTCCTACGAGCAGTACTTC
CAISGPGQSYEQYF
>TRBJ1-4|TRBD1|TRBV4-2|few
TGTGCCAGCAGCCAAGACCGCCGGACAGGGGAAGAAAAACTGTTTTTT
CASSQDRRTGEEKLFF
>TRBJ1-4|-|TRBV28|many
TGTGCCAGCAGCGGGGCATTACACGAAAAACTGTTTTTT
CASSGALHEKLFF
>TRBJ2-1|TRBD2|TRBV7-8|-
TGTGCCAGCAGCTCCTCGACTAGCGGGTTATACAATGAGCAGTTCTTC
CASSSSTSGLYNEQFF
>TRBJ2-7|-|TRBV20-1|-
TGCAGTACTAGCCAACCCAGCGGGCCAACTACCTACGAGCAGTACTTC
CSTSQPSGPTTYEQYF
>TRBJ2-7|TRBD2|TRBV6-1|-
TGTGCCAGCAGTTATATAGCGGGGACCTACGAGCAGTACTTC
CASSYIAGTYEQYF
>TRBJ2-5|-|TRBV7-8|-
TGTGCCAGCAGCTTATCTACTATTTCCAGAGAGACCCAGTACTTC
CASSLSTISRETQYF
>TRBJ2-3|TRBD1|TRBV19|-
TGTGCCAGTAGTATATCCAGGGGGCTAAAGGATACGCAGTATTTT
CASSISRGLKDTQYF
>TRBJ2-1|TRBD2|TRBV4-2|many
TGTGCCAGCAGCCAAGAGAGTAGCGGGGGACCCTACAATGAGCAGTTCTTC
CASSQESSGGPYNEQFF
>TRBJ2-7|TRBD2|TRBV20-1|many
TGCAGTGCTAGAGGACTTAGCGGGAACCTCTACGAGCAGTACTTC
CSARGLSGNLYEQYF
>TRBJ1-1|-|TRBV30|many
TGTGCCTCCTATGGACCTGAAGCTTTCTTT
CASYGPEAFF
>TRBJ2-1|-|TRBV6-4|few
TGTGCCAGCAGTGACTCGGGGCTAGCGAATGAGCAGTTCTTC
CASSDSGLANEQFF
>TRBJ2-1|TRBD2|TRBV6-1|few
TGTGCCAGCAACCGCGGGGGGAGAGACAATGAGCAGTTCTTC
CASNRGGRDNEQFF
>TRBJ2-3|TRBD2|TRBV18|many
TGTGCCAGCTCACCACTAGCGGGAGCGGCGGATACGCAGTATTTT
CASSPLAGAADTQYF
>TRBJ2-1|-|TRBV12-3/TRBV12-4|many
TGTGCCAGCAGTTTCAGGGGAGAATCCTACAATGAGCAGTTCTTC
CASSFRGESYNEQFF
>TRBJ1-2|-|TRBV27|many
TGTGCCAGCAGGGAGTCCGGGATATCTGGCTACACCTTC
CASRESGISGYTF
>TRBJ2-1|-|TRBV5-5|many
TGTGCCAGCACCCCTGGTAAGGGCAATGAGCAGTTCTTC
CASTPGKGNEQFF
>TRBJ2-5|TRBD2|TRBV18|few
TGTGCCAGCTCACCTGGTATTCCGGCGGCTAGCGGGAGAGAGACCCAGTACTTC
CASSPGIPAASGRETQYF
>TRBJ2-7|-|TRBV6-4|few
TGTGCCAGCAGTTTACAGAAAATTAGCCACGAGCAGTACTTC
CASSLQKISHEQYF
>TRBJ2-6|-|TRBV5-1|-
TGCGCCAGCAGCTTGGTTGGGCCAGGACCCTCCTCTGGGGCCAACGTCCTGACTTTC
CASSLVGPGPSSGANVLTF
>TRBJ2-3|-|TRBV4-2|-
TGTGCCAGCAGCCAAGAAGTTTACGGGAGACCAGATACGCAGTATTTT
CASSQEVYGRPDTQYF
>TRBJ1-2|-|TRBV20-1|many
TGCAGTGCTAGCCGCGGCCCGGTTAGCTATGGCTACACCTTC
CSASRGPVSYGYTF
>TRBJ2-7|-|TRBV5-5|few
TGTGCCAGCAGCTTCGGCGGTTCGGTGGAGCAGTACTTC
CASSFGGSVEQYF
>TRBJ1-5|TRBD1|TRBV5-1|many
TGCGCCAGCAGCCCCGACAGGGGAAGCAATCAGCCCCAGCATTTT
CASSPDRGSNQPQHF
>TRBJ1-5|-|TRBV20-1|many
TGCAGTGTGCGGGGGGTTGGCAATCAGCCCCAGCATTTT
CSVRGVGNQPQHF
>TRBJ2-7|-|TRBV6-2/TRBV6-3|-
TGTGCCAGCAGTTACGAACTAGGAAGCTCCTACGAGCAGTACTTC
CASSYELGSSYEQYF
>TRBJ2-7|-|TRBV18|many
TGTGCCAGCTCACCACAAGCATTCTCCTACGAGCAGTACTTC
CASSPQAFSYEQYF
>TRBJ2-3|TRBD1|TRBV24-1|-
TGTGCCACAGGGGACAGGGGTGTGACAGATACGCAGTATTTT
CATGDRGVTDTQYF
>TRBJ2-3|-|TRBV20-1|many
TGCAGTGCTAGGAGTGGAGGGACATTCACAGATACGCAGTATTTT
CSARSGGTFTDTQYF
>TRBJ2-5|-|TRBV7-3|-
TGTGCCAGCAGCTTCCGTCCCCAAGAGACCCAGTACTTC
CASSFRPQETQYF
>TRBJ1-2|TRBD1|TRBV4-2|-
TGTGCCAGCAGCCAAGAGGTTTTGACAGGGGCGAACTATGGCTACACCTTC
CASSQEVLTGANYGYTF
>TRBJ2-5|TRBD2|TRBV3-1|-
TGTGCCAGCAGCCGTGCCGGGACTAAACAAGAGACCCAGTACTTC
CASSRAGTKQETQYF
>TRBJ2-1|-|TRBV9|-
TGTGCCAGCAGCCCTTTCCGCAATGAGCAGTTCTTC
CASSPFRNEQFF
>TRBJ2-1|-|TRBV7-8|many
TGTGCCAGCAGCTTACAGGGCAATGAGCAGTTCTTC
CASSLQGNEQFF
>TRBJ2-1|TRBD2|TRBV4-3|few
TGCGCCAGCAGCCAAGTATCTAGCGGGAGCTATGAGCAGTTCTTC
CASSQVSSGSYEQFF
>TRBJ2-1|-|TRBV14|-
TGTGCCAGCAGCCAAGTTGAGGGGAACTCCTACAATGAGCAGTTCTTC
CASSQVEGNSYNEQFF